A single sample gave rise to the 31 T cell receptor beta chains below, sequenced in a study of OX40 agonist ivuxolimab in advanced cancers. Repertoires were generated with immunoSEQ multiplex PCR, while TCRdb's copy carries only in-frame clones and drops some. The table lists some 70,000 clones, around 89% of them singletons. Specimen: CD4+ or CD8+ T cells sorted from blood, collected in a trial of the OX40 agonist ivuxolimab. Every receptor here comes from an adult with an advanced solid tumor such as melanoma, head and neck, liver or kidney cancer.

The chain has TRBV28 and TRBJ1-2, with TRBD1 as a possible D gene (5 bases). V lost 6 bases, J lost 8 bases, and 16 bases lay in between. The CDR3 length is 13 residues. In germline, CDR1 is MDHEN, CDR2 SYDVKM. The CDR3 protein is CASSPPGGSGYTF. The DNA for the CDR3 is TGTGCCAGCAGCCCACCCGGGGGGAGCGGCTACACCTTC.

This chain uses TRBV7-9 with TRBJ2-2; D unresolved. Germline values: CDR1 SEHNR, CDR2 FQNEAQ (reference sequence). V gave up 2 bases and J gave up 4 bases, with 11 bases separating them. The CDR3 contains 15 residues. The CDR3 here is CASSLRPTGTGELFF. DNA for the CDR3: TGTGCCAGCAGCTTACGGCCGACCGGCACCGGGGAGCTGTTTTTT.

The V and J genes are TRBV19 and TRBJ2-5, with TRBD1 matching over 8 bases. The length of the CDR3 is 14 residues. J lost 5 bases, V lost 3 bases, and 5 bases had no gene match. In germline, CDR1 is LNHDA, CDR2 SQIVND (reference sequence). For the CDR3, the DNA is TGTGCCAGTAGTATCCGACAGGGGTATGAGACCCAGTACTTC. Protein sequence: CASSIRQGYETQYF.

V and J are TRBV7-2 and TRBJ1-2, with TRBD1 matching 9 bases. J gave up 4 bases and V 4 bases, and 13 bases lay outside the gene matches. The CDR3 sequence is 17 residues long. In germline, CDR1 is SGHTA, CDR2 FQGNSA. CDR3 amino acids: CASSSYFGTGFSYGYTF. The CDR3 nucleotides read TGTGCCAGCAGCTCTTATTTCGGGACAGGGTTCTCCTATGGCTACACCTTC.

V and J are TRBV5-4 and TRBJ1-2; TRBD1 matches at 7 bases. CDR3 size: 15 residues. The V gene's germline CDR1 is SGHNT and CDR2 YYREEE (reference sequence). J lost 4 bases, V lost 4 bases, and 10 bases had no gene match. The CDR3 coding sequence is TGTGCCAGCAGCGGGTCGACAGGGTTGAGCTATGGCTACACCTTC. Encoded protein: CASSGSTGLSYGYTF.

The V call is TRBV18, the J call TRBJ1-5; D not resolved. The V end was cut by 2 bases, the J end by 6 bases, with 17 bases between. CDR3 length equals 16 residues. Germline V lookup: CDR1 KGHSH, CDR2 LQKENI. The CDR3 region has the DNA TGTGCCAGCTCACCAACCGGACCCCCCGGCGGTCAGCCCCAGCATTTT. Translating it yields CASSPTGPPGGQPQHF.

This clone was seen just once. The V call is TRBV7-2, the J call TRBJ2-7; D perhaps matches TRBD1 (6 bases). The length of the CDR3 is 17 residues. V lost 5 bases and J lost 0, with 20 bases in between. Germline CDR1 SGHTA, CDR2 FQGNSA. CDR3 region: CASSKTATGTTSYEQYF. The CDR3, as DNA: TGTGCCAGCAGCAAAACGGCCACCGGGACAACCTCCTACGAGCAGTACTTC.

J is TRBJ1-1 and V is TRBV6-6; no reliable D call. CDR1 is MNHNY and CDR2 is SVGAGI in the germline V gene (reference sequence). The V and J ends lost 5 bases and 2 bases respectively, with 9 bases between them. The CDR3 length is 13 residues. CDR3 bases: TGTGCCAGCAGTCTGGAGACAAACACTGAAGCTTTCTTT. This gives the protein CASSLETNTEAFF.

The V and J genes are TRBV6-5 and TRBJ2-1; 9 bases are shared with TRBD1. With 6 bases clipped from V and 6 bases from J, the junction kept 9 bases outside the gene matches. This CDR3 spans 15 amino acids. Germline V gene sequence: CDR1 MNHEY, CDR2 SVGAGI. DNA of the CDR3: TGTGCCAGCAGCTCAGGACAGGGGACTCGCAATGAGCAGTTCTTC. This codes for CASSSGQGTRNEQFF.

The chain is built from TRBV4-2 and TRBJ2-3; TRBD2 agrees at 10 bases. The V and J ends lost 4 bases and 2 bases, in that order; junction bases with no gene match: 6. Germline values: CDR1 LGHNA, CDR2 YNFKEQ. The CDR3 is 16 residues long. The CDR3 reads CASSRLAGANTDTQYF. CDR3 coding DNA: TGTGCCAGCAGCCGCCTAGCGGGGGCCAACACAGATACGCAGTATTTT.

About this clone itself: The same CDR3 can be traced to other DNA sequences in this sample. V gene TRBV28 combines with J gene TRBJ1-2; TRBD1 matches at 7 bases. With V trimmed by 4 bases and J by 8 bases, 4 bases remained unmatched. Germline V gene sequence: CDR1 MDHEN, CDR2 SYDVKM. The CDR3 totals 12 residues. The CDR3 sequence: CASSSQQGGYTF. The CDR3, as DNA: TGTGCCAGCAGTTCCCAACAGGGGGGCTACACCTTC.

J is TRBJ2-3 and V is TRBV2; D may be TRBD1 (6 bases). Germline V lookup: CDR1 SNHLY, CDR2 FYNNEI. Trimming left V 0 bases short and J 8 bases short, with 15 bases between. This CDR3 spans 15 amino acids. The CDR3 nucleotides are TGTGCCAGCAGTGAAGCGAGAGCAGGGGCTGGTACGCAGTATTTT. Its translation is CASSEARAGAGTQYF.

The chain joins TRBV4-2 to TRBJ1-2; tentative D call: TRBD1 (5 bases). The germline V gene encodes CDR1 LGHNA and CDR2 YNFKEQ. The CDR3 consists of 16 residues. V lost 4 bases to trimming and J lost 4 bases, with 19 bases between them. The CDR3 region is CASSPQGEGRTYGYTF. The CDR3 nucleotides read TGTGCCAGCAGCCCTCAAGGGGAGGGGAGGACCTATGGCTACACCTTC.

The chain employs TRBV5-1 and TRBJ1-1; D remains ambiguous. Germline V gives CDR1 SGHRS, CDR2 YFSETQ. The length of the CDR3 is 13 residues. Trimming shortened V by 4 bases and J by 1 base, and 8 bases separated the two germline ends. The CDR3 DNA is TGCGCCAGCAGCCTGCGACAGAACACTGAAGCTTTCTTT. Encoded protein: CASSLRQNTEAFF.

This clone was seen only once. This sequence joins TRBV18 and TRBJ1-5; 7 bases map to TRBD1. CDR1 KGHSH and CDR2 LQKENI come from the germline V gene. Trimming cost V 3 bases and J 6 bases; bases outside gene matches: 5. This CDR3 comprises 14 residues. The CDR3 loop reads CASSPQGDGQPQHF. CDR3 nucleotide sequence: TGTGCCAGCTCACCCCAGGGGGATGGTCAGCCCCAGCATTTT.

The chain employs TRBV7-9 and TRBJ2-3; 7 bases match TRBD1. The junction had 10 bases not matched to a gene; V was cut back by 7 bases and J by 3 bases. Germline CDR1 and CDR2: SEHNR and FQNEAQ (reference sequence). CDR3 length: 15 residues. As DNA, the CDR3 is TGTGCCAGCACCCCAAGGGGGCAAGGGACAGATACGCAGTATTTT. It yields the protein CASTPRGQGTDTQYF.

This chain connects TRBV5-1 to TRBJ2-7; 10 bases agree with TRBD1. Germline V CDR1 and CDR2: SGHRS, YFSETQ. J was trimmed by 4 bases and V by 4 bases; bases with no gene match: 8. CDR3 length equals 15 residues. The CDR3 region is CASSRGGTGVYEQYF. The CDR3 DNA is TGCGCCAGCAGCCGCGGGGGGACAGGGGTGTACGAGCAGTACTTC.

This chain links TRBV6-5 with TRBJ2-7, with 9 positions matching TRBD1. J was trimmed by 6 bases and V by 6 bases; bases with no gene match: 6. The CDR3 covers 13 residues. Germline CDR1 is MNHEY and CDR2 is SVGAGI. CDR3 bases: TGTGCCAGCAGCCGAACGACAGGGGGCGAGCAGTACTTC. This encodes CASSRTTGGEQYF.

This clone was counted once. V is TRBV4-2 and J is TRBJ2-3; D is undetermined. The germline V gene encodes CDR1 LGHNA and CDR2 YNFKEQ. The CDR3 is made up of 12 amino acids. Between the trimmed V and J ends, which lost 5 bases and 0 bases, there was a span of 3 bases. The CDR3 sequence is CASSGSTDTQYF. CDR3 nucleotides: TGTGCCAGCAGCGGTAGCACAGATACGCAGTATTTT.

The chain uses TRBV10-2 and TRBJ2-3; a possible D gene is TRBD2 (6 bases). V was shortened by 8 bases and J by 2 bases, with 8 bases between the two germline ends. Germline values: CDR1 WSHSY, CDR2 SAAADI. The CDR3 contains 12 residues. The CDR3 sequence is CASGGSTDTQYF. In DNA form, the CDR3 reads TGCGCCAGCGGAGGGTCCACAGATACGCAGTATTTT.

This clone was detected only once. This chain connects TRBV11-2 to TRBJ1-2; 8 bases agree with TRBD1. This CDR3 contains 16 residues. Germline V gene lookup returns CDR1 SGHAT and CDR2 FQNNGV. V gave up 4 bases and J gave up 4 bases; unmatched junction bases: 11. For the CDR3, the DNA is TGTGCCAGCAGCTCCCTAACCCGGACAGGGAGCTATGGCTACACCTTC. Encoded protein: CASSSLTRTGSYGYTF.

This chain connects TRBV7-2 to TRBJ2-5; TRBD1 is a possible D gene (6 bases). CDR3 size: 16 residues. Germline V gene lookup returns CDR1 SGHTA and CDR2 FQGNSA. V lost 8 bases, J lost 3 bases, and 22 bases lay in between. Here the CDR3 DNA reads TGTGCCAGCGGAATACTTGTTACGACAGGTGAAGAGACCCAGTACTTC. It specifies CASGILVTTGEETQYF.

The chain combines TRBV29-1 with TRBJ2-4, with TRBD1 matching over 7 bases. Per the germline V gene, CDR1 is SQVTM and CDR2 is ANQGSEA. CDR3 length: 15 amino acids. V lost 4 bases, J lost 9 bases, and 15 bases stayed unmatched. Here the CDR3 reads CSVVKGIDRVGIQYF. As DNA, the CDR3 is TGCAGCGTTGTGAAAGGGATAGACAGGGTGGGCATTCAGTACTTC.

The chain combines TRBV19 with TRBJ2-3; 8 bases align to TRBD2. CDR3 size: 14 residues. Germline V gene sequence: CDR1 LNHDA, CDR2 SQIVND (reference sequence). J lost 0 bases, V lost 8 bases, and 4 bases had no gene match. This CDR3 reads CASESGSSTDTQYF. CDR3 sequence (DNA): TGTGCCAGTGAAAGCGGGAGCAGCACAGATACGCAGTATTTT.

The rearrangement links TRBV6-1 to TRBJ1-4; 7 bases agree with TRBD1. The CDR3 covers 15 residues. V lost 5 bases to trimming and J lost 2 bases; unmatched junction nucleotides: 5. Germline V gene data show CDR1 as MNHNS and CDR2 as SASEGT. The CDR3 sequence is CASSSRQGTNEKLFF. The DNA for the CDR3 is TGTGCCAGCAGTTCGCGACAGGGTACTAATGAAAAACTGTTTTTT.

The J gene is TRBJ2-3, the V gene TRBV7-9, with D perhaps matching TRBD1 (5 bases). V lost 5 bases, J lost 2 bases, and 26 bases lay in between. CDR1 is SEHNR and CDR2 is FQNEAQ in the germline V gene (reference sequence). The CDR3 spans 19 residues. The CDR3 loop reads CASSPYRWGYRYSTDTQYF. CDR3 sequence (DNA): TGTGCCAGCAGCCCTTACAGGTGGGGTTACAGATATTCCACAGATACGCAGTATTTT.

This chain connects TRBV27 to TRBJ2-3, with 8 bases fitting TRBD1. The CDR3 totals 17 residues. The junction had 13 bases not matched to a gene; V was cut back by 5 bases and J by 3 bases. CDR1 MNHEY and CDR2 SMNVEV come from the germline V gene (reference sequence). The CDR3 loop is CASSIIPGQVGTDTQYF. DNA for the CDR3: TGTGCCAGCAGTATCATCCCGGGACAGGTCGGTACAGATACGCAGTATTTT.

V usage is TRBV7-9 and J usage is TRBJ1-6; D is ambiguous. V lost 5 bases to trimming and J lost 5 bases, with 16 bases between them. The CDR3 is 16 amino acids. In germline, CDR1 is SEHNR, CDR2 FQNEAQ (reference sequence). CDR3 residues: CASSEAGSLDNSPLHF. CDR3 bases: TGTGCCAGCAGCGAAGCAGGTTCCCTCGATAATTCACCCCTCCACTTT.

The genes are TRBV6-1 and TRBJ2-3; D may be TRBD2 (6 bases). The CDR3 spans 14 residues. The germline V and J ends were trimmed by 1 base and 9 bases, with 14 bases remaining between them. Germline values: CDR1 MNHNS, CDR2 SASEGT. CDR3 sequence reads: CASSEGYGAGTQYF. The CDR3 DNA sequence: TGTGCCAGCAGTGAAGGATATGGGGCGGGGACGCAGTATTTT.

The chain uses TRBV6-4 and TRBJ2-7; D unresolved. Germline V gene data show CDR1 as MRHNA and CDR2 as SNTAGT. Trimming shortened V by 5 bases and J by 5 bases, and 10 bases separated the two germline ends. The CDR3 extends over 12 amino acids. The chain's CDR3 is CASSPSSDEQYF. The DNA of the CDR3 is TGTGCCAGCAGTCCCTCCAGCGACGAGCAGTACTTC.

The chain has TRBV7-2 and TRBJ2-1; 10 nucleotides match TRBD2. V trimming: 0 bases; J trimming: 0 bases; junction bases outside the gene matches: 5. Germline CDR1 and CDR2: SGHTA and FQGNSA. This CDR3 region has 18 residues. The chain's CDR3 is CASSLAIASGSSYNEQFF. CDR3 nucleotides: TGTGCCAGCAGCTTAGCGATAGCTAGCGGGAGCTCCTACAATGAGCAGTTCTTC.